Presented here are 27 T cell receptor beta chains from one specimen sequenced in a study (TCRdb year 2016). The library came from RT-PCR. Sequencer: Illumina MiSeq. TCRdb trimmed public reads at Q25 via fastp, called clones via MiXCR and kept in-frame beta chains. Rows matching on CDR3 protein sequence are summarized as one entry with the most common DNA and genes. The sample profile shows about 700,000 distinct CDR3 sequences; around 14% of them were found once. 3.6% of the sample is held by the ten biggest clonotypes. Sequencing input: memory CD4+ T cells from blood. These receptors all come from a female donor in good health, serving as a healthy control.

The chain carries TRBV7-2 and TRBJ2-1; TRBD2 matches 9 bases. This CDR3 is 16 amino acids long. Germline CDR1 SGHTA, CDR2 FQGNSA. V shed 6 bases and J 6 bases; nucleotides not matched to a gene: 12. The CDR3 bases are TGTGCCAGCAGTTCGTTCGTAGCGGGAGTGAGCAATGAGCAGTTCTTC. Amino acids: CASSSFVAGVSNEQFF.

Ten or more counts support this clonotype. The CDR3 DNA follows: TGTGCCACCAGTGACAGACTGACGGCGAGGGCATACTTC. This gives the protein CATSDRLTARAYF. The chain employs TRBV24-1 and TRBJ2-5; possible D gene TRBD2, 5 bases. Germline assignment: CDR1 KGHDR and CDR2 SFDVKD. Trimming pared 4 bases from V and 14 bases from J, leaving 19 bases between. This CDR3 has 13 amino acids.

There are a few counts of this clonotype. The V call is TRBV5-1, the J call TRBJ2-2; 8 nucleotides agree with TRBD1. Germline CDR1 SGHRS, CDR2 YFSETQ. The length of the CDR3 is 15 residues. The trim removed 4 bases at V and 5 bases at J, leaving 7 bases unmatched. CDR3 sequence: CASSQGAQGTGELFF. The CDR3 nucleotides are TGCGCCAGCAGCCAGGGGGCGCAGGGAACCGGGGAGCTGTTTTTT.

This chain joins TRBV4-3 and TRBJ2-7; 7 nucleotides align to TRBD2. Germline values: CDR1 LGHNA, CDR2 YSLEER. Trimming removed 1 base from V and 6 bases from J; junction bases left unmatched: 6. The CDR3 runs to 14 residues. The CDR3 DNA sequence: TGCGCCAGCAGCCAAGTAGTGACGGGGGGCGAGCAGTACTTC. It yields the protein CASSQVVTGGEQYF.

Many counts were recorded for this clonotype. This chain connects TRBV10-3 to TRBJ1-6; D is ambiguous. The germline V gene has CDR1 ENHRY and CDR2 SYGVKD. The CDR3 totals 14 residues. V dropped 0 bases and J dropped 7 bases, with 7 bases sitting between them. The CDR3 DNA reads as TGTGCCATCAGTGAGTCGGACGGGAATTCACCCCTCCACTTT. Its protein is CAISESDGNSPLHF.

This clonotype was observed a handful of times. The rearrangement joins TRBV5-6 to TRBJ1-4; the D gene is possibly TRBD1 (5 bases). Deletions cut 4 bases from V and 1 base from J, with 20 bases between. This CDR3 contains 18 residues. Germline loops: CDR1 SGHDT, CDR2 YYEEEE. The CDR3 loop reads CASSLDTSSVVTNEKLFF. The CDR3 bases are TGTGCCAGCAGCCTGGACACCTCCTCGGTTGTAACTAATGAAAAACTGTTTTTT.

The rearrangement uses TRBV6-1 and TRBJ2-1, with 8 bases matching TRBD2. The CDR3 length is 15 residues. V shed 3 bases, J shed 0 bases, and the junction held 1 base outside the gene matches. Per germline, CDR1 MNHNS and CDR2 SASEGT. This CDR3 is CASSDAGGSYNEQFF. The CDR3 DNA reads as TGTGCCAGCAGTGACGCGGGAGGCTCCTACAATGAGCAGTTCTTC.

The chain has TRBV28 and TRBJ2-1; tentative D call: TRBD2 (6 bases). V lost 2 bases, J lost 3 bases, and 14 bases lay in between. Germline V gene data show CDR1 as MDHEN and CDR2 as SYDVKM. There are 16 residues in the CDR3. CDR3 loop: CASSLADSGHYNEQFF. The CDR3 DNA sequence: TGTGCCAGCAGTTTAGCCGATAGCGGACACTACAATGAGCAGTTCTTC.

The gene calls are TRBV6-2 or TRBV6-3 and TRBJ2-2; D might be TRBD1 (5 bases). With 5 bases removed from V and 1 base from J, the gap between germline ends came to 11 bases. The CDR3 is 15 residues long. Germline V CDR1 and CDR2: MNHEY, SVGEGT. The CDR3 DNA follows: TGTGCCAGCAGTGAACCAGGGCGGAACACCGGGGAGCTGTTTTTT. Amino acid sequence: CASSEPGRNTGELFF.

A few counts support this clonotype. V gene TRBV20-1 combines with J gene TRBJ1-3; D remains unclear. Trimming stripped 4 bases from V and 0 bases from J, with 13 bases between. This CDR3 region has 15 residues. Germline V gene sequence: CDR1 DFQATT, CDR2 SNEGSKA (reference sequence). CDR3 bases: TGCAGTGCTATACCGGGCTCTAGCTCTGGAAACACCATATATTTT. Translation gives CSAIPGSSSGNTIYF.

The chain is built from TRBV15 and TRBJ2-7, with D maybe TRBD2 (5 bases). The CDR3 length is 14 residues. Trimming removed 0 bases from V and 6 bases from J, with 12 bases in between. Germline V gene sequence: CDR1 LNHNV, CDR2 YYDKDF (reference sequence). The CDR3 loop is CATSRDMNEGEQYF. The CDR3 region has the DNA TGTGCCACCAGCAGAGATATGAACGAGGGCGAGCAGTACTTC.

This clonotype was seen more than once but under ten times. CDR3 DNA: TGTGCCAGCAGCTTAGTGGTCCTGAGCAATCAGCCCCAGCATTTT. Residues: CASSLVVLSNQPQHF. The V and J genes are TRBV7-2 and TRBJ1-5; D gene uncertain. The germline V and J ends were trimmed by 1 base and 1 base, with 8 bases remaining between them. The CDR3 sequence is 15 residues long. Germline CDR1 and CDR2: SGHTA and FQGNSA.

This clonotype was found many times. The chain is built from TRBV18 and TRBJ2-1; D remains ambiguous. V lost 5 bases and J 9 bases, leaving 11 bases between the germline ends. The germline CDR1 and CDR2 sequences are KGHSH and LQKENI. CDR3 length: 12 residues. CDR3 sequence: CASSSSVGEQFF. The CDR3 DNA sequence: TGTGCCAGCTCAAGTAGTGTTGGTGAGCAGTTCTTC.

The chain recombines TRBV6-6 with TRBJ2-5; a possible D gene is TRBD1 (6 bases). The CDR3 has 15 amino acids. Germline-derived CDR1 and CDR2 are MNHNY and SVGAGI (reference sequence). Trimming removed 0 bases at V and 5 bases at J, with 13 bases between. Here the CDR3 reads CASSYSGTGRETQYF. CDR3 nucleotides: TGTGCCAGCAGTTACTCGGGTACAGGGCGGGAGACCCAGTACTTC.

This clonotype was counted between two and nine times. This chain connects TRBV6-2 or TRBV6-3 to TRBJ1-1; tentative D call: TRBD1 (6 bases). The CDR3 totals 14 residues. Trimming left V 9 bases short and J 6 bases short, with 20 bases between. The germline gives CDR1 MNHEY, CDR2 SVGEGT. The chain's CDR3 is CASLWSGAGAEAFF. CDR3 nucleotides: TGTGCCAGTCTTTGGTCGGGGGCAGGAGCTGAAGCTTTCTTT.

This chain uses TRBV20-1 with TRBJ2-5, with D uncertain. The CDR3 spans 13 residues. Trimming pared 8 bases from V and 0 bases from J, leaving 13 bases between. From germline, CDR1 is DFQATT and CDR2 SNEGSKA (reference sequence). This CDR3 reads CSPQDTDQETQYF. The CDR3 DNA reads TGCAGTCCTCAAGACACAGACCAAGAGACCCAGTACTTC.

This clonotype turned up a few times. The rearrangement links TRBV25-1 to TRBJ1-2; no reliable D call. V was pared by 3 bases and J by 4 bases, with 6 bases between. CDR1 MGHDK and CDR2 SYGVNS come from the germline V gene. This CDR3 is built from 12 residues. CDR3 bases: TGTGCCAGCAGTGACACTATCTATGGCTACACCTTC. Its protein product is CASSDTIYGYTF.

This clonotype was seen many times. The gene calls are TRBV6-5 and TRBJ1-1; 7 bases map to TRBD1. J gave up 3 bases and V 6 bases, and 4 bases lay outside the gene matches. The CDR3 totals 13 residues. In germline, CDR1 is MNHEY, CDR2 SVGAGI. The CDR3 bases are TGTGCCAGCAGACCCGACAGGGACACTGAAGCTTTCTTT. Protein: CASRPDRDTEAFF.

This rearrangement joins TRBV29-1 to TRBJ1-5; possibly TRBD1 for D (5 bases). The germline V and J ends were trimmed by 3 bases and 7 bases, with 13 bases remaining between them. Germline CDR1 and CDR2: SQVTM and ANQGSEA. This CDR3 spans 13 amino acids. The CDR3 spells CSVEPGPGQPQHF. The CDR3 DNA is TGCAGCGTTGAGCCGGGACCTGGGCAGCCCCAGCATTTT.

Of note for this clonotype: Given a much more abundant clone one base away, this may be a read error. CDR3 amino acids: CASSLVGFRETQYF. The CDR3 DNA is TGCGCCAGCAGCTTGGTGGGGTTTCGAGAGACCCAGTACTTC. V and J are TRBV5-1 and TRBJ2-5; D call uncertain. This CDR3 region has 14 residues. Germline V gene data show CDR1 as SGHRS and CDR2 as YFSETQ. Trimming stripped 0 bases from V and 4 bases from J, with 10 bases between.

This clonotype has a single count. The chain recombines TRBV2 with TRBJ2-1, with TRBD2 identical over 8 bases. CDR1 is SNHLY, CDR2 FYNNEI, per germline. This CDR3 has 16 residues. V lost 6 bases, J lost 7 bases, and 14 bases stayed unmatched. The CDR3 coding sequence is TGTGCCAGCAGGGATCCGGGACTAGGGTCTCTTAATGAGCAGTTCTTC. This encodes CASRDPGLGSLNEQFF.

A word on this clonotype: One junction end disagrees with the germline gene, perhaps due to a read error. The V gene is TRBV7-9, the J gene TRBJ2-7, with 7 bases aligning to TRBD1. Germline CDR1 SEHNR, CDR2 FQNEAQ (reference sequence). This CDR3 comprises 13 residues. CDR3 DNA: TGTGCCAGCAGCTTAGAAGAACAGGGGATTACCCGCTTC. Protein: CASSLEEQGITRF.

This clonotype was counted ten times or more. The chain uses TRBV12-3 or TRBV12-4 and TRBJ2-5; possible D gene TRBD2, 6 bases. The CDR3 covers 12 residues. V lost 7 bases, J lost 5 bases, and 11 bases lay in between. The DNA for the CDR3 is TGTGCCAGCAAGGAGGGTGGGGAGACCCAGTACTTC. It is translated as CASKEGGETQYF.

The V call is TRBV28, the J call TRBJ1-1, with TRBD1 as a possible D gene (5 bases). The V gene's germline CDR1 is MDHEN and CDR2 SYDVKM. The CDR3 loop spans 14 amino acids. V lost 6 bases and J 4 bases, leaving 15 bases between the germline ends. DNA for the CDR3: TGTGCCAGCAGCCCGGGGACCCGGGGCACTGAAGCTTTCTTT. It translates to CASSPGTRGTEAFF.

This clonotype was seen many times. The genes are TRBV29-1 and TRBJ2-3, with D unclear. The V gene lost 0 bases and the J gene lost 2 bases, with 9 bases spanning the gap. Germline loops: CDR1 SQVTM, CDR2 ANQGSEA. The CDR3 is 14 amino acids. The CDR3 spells CSVEDRASTDTQYF. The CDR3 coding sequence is TGCAGCGTTGAAGACCGGGCCTCCACAGATACGCAGTATTTT.

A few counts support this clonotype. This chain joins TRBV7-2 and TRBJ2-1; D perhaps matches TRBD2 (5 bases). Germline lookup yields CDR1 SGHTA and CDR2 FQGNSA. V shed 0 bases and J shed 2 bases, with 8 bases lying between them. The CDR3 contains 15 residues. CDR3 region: CASSLANGAYNEQFF. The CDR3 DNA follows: TGTGCCAGCAGCTTAGCCAACGGGGCCTACAATGAGCAGTTCTTC.

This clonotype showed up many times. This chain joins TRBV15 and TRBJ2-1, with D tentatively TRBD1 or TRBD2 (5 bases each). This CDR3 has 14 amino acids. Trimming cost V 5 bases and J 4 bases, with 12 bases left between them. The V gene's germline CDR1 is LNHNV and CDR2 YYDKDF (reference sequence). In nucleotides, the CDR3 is TGTGCCACCAGCCGACGGGACGGATACAATGAGCAGTTCTTC. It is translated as CATSRRDGYNEQFF. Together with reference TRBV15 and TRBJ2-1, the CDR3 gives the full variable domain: DAMVIQNPRYQVTQFGKPVTLSCSQTLNHNVMYWYQQKSSQAPKLLFHYYDKDFNNEADTPDNFQSRRPNTSFCFLDIRSPGLGDTAMYLCATSRRDGYNEQFFGPGTRLTVL.